This TCR beta chain was sequenced in a study of blood T cell repertoires in COVID-19. Method: immunoSEQ multiplex PCR; TCRdb's copy keeps in-frame clones and lacks some. The sample shows 150,000 to 200,000 clones, 70% to 80% of them seen only once. CDR1 is SEHNR, CDR2 FQNEAQ, per germline (reference sequence). The CDR3 spans 15 residues. Trimming took 3 bases from V and 5 from J, leaving 13 bases between them. This sequence was found in a man in his 60s with acute or convalescent COVID-19. The J gene is TRBJ2-2, the V gene TRBV7-9; tentative D call: TRBD1 (6 bases). Sequenced sample: peripheral blood. The CDR3 here is CASSFRTVLTGELFF. CDR3 nucleotide sequence: TGTGCCAGCAGCTTCCGGACAGTTTTGACCGGGGAGCTGTTTTTT.